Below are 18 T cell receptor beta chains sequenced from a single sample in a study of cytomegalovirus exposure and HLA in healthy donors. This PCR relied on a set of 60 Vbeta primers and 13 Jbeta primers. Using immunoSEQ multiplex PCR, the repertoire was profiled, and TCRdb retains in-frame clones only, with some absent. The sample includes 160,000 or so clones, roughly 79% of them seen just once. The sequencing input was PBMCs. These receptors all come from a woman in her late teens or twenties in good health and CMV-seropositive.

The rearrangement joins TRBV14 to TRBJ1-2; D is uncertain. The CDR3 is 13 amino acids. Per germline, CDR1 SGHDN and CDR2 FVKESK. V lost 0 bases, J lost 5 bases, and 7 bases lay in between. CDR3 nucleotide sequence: TGTGCCAGCAGCCAAGAAATCTTTTATGGCTACACCTTC. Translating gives CASSQEIFYGYTF.

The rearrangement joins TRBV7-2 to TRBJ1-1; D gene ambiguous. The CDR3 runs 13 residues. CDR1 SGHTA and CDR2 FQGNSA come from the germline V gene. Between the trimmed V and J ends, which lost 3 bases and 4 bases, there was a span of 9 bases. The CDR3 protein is CASSFARVTEAFF. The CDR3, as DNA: TGTGCCAGCAGCTTCGCGAGGGTCACTGAAGCTTTCTTT.

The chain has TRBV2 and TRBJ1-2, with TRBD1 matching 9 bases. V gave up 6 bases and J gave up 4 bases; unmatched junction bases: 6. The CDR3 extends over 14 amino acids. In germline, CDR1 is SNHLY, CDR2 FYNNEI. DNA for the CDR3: TGTGCCAGCAGCAAGACGACAGGGGGCTATGGCTACACCTTC. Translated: CASSKTTGGYGYTF.

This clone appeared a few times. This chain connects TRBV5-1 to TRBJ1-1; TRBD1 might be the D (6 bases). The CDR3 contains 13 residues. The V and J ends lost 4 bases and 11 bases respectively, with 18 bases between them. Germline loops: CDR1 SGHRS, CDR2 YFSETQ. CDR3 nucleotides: TGCGCCAGCAGCCTTAATAGACAGGTTGGGGCTTTCTTT. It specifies CASSLNRQVGAFF.

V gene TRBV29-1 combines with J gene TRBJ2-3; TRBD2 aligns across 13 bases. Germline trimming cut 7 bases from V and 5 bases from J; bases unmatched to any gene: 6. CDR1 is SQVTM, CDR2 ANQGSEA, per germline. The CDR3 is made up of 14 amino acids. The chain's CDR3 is CSARTSGGGDTQYF. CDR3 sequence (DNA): TGCAGCGCCAGAACTAGCGGGGGGGGAGATACGCAGTATTTT.

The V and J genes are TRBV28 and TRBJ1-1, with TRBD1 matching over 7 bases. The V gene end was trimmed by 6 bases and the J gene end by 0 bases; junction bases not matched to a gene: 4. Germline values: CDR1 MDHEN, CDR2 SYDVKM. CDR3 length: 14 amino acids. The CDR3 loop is CASRLGQMNTEAFF. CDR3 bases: TGTGCCAGCAGATTGGGACAGATGAACACTGAAGCTTTCTTT.

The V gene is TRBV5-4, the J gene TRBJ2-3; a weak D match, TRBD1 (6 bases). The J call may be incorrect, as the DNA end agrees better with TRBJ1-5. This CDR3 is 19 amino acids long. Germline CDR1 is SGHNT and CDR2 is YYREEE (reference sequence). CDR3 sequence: CASSNGRRGGLSEIDTQHF. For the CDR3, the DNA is TGTGCCAGCAGCAATGGCCGGCGGGGGGGCCTTAGCGAAATAGATACGCAGCATTTT.

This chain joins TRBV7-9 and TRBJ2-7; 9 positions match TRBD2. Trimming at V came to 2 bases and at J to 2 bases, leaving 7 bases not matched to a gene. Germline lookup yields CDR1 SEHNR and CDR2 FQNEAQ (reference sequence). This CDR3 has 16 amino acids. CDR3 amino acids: CASSLSAAGGAYEQYF. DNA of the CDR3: TGTGCCAGCAGCTTATCGGCGGCGGGGGGGGCCTACGAGCAGTACTTC.

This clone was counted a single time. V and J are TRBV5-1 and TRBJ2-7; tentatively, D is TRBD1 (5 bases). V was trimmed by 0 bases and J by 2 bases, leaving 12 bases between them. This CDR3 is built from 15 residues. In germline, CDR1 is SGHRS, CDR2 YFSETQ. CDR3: CASSLDVGRAYEQYF. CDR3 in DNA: TGCGCCAGCAGCTTGGATGTGGGGCGCGCCTACGAGCAGTACTTC. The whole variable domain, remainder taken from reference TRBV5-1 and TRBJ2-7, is KAGVTQTPRYLIKTRGQQVTLSCSPISGHRSVSWYQQTPGQGLQFLFEYFSETQRNKGNFPGRFSGRQFSNSRSEMNVSTLELGDSALYLCASSLDVGRAYEQYFGPGTRLTVT.

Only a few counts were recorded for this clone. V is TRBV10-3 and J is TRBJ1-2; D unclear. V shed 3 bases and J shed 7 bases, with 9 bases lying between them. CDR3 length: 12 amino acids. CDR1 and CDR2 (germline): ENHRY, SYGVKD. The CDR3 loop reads CAISDSLSGYTF. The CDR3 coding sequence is TGTGCCATCAGTGACTCTCTGAGTGGCTACACCTTC.

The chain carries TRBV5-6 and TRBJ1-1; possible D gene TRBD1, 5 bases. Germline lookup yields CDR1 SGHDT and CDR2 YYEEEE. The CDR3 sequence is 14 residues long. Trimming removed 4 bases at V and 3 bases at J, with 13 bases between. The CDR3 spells CASSLIDSHTEAFF. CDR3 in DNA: TGTGCCAGCAGCCTAATTGACAGCCACACTGAAGCTTTCTTT.

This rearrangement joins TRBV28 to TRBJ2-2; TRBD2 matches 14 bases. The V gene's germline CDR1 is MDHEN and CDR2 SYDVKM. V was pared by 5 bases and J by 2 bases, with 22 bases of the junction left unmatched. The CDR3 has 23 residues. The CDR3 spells CASSPGGPWTSGGPGHNTGELFF. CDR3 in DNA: TGTGCCAGCAGTCCAGGCGGCCCGTGGACTAGCGGGGGGCCAGGGCATAACACCGGGGAGCTGTTTTTT.

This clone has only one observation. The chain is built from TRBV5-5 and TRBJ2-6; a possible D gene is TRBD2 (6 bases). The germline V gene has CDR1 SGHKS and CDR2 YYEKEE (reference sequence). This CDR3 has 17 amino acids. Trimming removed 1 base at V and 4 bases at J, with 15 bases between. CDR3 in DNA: TGTGCCAGCAGCTTGTTGCGCGGGGCGGAAGGGGCCAACGTCCTGACTTTC. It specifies CASSLLRGAEGANVLTF.

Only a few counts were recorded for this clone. CDR3 bases: TGTGCCAGCAGTGACACCTACGAGCAGTACTTC. This encodes CASSDTYEQYF. V and J are TRBV11-2 and TRBJ2-7, with D unclear. Trimming cost V 6 bases and J 2 bases, with 5 bases left between them. This CDR3 region has 11 residues. Germline V gene lookup returns CDR1 SGHAT and CDR2 FQNNGV.

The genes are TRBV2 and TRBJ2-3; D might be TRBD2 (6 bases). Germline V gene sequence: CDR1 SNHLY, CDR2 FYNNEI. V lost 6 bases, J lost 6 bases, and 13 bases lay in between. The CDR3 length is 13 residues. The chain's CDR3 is CASRTDYQDTQYF. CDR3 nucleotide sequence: TGTGCCAGCAGAACGGACTACCAGGATACGCAGTATTTT.

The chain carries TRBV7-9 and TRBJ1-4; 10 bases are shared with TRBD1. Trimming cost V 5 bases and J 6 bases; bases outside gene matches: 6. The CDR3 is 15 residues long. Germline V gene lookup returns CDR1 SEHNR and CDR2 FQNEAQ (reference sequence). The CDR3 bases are TGTGCCAGCAGCCCAACCGGGACAGGGGATGAAAAACTGTTTTTT. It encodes CASSPTGTGDEKLFF.

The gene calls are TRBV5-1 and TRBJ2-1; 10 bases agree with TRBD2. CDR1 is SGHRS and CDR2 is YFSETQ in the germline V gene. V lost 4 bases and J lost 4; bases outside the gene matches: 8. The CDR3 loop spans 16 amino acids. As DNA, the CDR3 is TGCGCCAGCAGCCGTAAAAGCGGGGGGGAGTACAATGAGCAGTTCTTC. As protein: CASSRKSGGEYNEQFF.

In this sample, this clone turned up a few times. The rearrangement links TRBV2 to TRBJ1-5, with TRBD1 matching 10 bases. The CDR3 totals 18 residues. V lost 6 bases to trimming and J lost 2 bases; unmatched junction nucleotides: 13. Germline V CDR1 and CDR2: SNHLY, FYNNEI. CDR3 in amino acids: CASRDANTGTGGNQPQHF. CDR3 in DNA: TGTGCCAGCAGAGACGCTAACACCGGGACAGGGGGCAATCAGCCCCAGCATTTT.